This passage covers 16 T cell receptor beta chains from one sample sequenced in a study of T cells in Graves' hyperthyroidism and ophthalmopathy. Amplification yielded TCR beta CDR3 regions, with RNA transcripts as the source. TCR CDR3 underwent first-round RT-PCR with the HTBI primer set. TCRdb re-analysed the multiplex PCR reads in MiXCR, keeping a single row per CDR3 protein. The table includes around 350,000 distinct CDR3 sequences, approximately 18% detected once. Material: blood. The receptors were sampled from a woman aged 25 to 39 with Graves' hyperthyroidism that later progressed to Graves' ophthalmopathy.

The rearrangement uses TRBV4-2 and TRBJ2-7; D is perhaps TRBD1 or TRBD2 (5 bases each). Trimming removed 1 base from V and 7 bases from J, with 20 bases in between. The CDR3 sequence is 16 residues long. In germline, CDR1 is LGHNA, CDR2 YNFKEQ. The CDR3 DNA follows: TGTGCCAGCAGCCAAGGGGCCTCCGGGACGGAGAAAGAGCAGTACTTC. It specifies CASSQGASGTEKEQYF.

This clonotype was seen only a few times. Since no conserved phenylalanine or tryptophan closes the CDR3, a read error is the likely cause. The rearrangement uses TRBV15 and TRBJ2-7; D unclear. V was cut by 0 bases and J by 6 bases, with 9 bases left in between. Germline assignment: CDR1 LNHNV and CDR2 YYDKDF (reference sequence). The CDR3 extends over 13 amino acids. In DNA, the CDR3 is TGTGCCACCAGCAGAGATCTAGGGTCCGAGCAGTACCTC. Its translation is CATSRDLGSEQYL.

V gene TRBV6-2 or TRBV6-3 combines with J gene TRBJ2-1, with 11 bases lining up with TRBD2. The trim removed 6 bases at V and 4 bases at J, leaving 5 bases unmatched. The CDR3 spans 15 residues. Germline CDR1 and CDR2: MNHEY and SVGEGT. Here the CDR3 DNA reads TGTGCCAGCAGCCTTAGCGGGGGGGAATACAATGAGCAGTTCTTC. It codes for CASSLSGGEYNEQFF.

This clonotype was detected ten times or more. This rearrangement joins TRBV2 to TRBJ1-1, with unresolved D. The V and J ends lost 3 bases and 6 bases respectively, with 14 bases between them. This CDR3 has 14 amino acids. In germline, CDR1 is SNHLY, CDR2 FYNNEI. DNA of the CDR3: TGTGCCAGCAGTGATACCGGGATTACCCCTGAAGCTTTCTTT. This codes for CASSDTGITPEAFF.

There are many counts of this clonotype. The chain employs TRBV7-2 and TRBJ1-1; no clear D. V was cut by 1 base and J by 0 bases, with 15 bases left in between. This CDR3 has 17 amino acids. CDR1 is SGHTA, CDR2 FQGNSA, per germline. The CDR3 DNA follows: TGTGCCAGCAGCTTAGACCGGTGGCTGAACATGAACACTGAAGCTTTCTTT. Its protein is CASSLDRWLNMNTEAFF.

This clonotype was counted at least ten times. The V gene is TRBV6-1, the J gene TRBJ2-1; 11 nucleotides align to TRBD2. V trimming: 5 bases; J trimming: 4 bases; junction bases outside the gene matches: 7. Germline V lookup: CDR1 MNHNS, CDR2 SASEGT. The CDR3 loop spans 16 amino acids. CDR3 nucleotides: TGTGCCAGCAGTTCCATAGGGACTAGCGGATACAATGAGCAGTTCTTC. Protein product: CASSSIGTSGYNEQFF.

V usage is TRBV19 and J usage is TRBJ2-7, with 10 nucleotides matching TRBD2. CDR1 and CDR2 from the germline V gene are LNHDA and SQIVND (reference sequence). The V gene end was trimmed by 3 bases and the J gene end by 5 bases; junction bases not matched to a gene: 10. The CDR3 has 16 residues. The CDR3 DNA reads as TGTGCCAGTAGTATCCTCCCGGGACTAGCGAAGAACGAGCAGTACTTC. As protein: CASSILPGLAKNEQYF.

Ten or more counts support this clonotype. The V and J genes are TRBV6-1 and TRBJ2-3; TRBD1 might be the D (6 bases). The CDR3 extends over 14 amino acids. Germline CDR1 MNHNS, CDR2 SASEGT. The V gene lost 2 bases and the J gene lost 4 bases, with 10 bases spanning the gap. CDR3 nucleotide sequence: TGTGCCAGCAGTGAAACAGGGAACCCAGATACGCAGTATTTT. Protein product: CASSETGNPDTQYF.

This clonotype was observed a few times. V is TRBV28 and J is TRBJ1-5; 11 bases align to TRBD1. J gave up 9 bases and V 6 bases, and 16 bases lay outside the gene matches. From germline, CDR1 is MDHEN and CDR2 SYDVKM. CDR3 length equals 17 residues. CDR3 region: CASRRRTGGSFFGPQHF. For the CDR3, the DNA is TGTGCCAGCAGACGGCGGACAGGGGGCTCTTTCTTTGGGCCCCAGCATTTT.

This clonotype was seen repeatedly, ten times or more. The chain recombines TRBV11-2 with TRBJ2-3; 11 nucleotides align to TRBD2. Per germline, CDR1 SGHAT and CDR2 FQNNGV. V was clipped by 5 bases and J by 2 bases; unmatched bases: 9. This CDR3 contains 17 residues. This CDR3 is CASSLGRTSGLTDTQYF. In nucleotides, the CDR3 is TGTGCCAGCAGCCTGGGTCGGACTAGCGGGCTCACAGATACGCAGTATTTT.

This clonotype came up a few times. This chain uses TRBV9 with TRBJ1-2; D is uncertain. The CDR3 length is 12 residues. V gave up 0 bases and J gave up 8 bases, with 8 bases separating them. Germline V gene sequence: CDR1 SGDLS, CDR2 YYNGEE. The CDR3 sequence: CASSVDGRGYTF. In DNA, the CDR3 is TGTGCCAGCAGCGTAGACGGTCGGGGCTACACCTTC.

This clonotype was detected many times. This CDR3 reads CASRDSGSGAYEQYF. The CDR3 DNA sequence: TGTGCCAGCAGGGATAGCGGGAGTGGCGCCTACGAGCAGTACTTC. The rearrangement joins TRBV7-6 to TRBJ2-7; 9 nucleotides align to TRBD2. This CDR3 has 15 amino acids. V lost 6 bases and J lost 2; bases outside the gene matches: 8. Germline CDR1 and CDR2: SGHVS and FNYEAQ.

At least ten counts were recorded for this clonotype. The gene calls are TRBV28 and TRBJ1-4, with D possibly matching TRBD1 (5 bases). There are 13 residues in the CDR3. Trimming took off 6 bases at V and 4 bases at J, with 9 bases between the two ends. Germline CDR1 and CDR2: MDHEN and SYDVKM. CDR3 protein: CASRQGGNEKLFF. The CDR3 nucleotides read TGTGCCAGCAGGCAGGGTGGTAATGAAAAACTGTTTTTT.

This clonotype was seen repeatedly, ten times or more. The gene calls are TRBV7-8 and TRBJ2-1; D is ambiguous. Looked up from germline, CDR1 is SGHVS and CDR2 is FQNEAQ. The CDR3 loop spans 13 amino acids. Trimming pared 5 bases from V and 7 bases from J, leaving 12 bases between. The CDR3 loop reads CASSLRGRNEQFF. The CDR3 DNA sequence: TGTGCCAGCAGCCTTAGAGGACGGAATGAGCAGTTCTTC.

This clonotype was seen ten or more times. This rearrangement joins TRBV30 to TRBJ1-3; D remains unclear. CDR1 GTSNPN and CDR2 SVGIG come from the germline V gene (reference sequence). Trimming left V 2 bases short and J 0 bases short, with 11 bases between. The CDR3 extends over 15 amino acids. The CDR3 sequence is CAWSSYGDSGNTIYF. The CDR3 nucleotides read TGTGCCTGGAGTAGTTATGGGGACTCTGGAAACACCATATATTTT.

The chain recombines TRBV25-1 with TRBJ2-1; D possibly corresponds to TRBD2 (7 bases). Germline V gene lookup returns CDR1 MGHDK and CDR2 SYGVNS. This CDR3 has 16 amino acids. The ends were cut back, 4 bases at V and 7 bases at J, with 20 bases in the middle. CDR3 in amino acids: CASSGLVGGAPNEQFF. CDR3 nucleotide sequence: TGTGCCAGCAGTGGATTAGTTGGGGGGGCGCCTAATGAGCAGTTCTTC. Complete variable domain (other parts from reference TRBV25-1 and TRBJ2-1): EADIYQTPRYLVIGTGKKITLECSQTMGHDKMYWYQQDPGMELHLIHYSYGVNSTEKGDLSSESTVSRIRTEHFPLTLESARPSHTSQYLCASSGLVGGAPNEQFFGPGTRLTVL.